This T cell receptor (beta chain) was obtained from a study of blood T cell repertoires in COVID-19. As for the study in general: T cells, B-cell-depleted T cells, or PBMCs supplied cDNA or gDNA.

Seattle researchers signed up patients amid active infection and tracked them longitudinally. CDR1 is ENHRY, CDR2 SYGVKD, per germline. The CDR3 has 13 amino acids. V was shortened by 4 bases and J by 8 bases, with 9 bases between the two germline ends. As processed by the authors: Using reference gene primer amplification, nucleated cell counts were estimated. TCRdb keeps only in-frame clones here, not all; method: immunoSEQ multiplex PCR. V and J calls and clone size are copied from that table; D and trimming were computed from the DNA. Among approximately 350,000 clones listed, around 87% were seen once.

The sample taken for sequencing was peripheral blood. The clonotype originates from a woman between 50 and 59 years old with COVID-19, enrolled during active disease. The chain couples TRBV10-3 to TRBJ1-6; D uncertain. CDR3 sequence (DNA): TGTGCCATCAGTGTACAAGATGATTCACCCCTCCACTTT. Translating gives CAISVQDDSPLHF.